The 7 T cell receptor beta chains below were found in one sample sequenced in a study of T cells in Graves' hyperthyroidism and ophthalmopathy. From RNA transcripts, TCR beta CDR3 regions were amplified. The HTBI set primed first-round TCR CDR3 RT-PCR. TCRdb itself ran the multiplex PCR reads through MiXCR, one entry per CDR3 protein. The data contain about 640,000 distinct CDR3 sequences, about 20% of them singletons. Sequenced input: blood. The source is a man aged 25 to 40 with Graves' ophthalmopathy.

The V call is TRBV6-2 or TRBV6-3, the J call TRBJ2-1, with 7 bases lining up with TRBD1. The germline gives CDR1 MNHEY, CDR2 SVGEGT. The V segment lost 8 bases and the J segment 3 bases; nucleotides outside the gene matches: 7. CDR3 size: 14 residues. The CDR3 bases are TGTGCCAGCTGGGGACAGCCCCACTACAATGAGCAGTTCTTC. The encoded protein is CASWGQPHYNEQFF.

The chain carries TRBV5-6 and TRBJ2-7; D is unclear. Germline V lookup: CDR1 SGHDT, CDR2 YYEEEE. The length of the CDR3 is 14 residues. Trimming removed 2 bases from V and 3 bases from J, with 12 bases in between. CDR3 bases: TGTGCCAGCAGCTTCGGACCCCTCAACTACGAGCAGTACTTC. This gives the protein CASSFGPLNYEQYF.

This clonotype showed up just a few times. V usage is TRBV2 and J usage is TRBJ2-1, with D maybe TRBD2 (6 bases). V was trimmed by 7 bases and J by 7 bases, leaving 20 bases between them. The CDR3 extends over 15 amino acids. The germline gives CDR1 SNHLY, CDR2 FYNNEI. CDR3 in DNA: TGTGCCAGCACCCTAGGGAGGCGCCTTGGGAATGAGCAGTTCTTC. The encoded protein is CASTLGRRLGNEQFF.

The chain recombines TRBV10-3 with TRBJ2-1; 8 bases are a match to TRBD2. Trimming at V came to 3 bases and at J to 4 bases, leaving 2 bases not matched to a gene. CDR3 length: 14 residues. CDR1 is ENHRY, CDR2 SYGVKD, per germline. CDR3 DNA: TGTGCCATCAGTGAAGTAGCGGGATACAATGAGCAGTTCTTC. Protein product: CAISEVAGYNEQFF.

The chain joins TRBV30 to TRBJ2-2; D perhaps matches TRBD2 (6 bases). The CDR3 runs to 13 residues. With 3 bases removed from V and 5 bases from J, the gap between germline ends came to 10 bases. The germline V gene encodes CDR1 GTSNPN and CDR2 SVGIG (reference sequence). The CDR3 loop is CAWRLGGTGELFF. The CDR3, as DNA: TGTGCCTGGAGGCTGGGGGGTACCGGGGAGCTGTTTTTT.

This clonotype was picked up a small number of times. This chain links TRBV20-1 with TRBJ2-7, with 11 bases that match TRBD2. Per germline, CDR1 DFQATT and CDR2 SNEGSKA (reference sequence). The CDR3 is made up of 15 amino acids. Trimming took 3 bases from V and 1 from J; bases not matched to a gene: 5. The CDR3 is CSARKLAGGSYEQYF. The CDR3 DNA sequence: TGCAGTGCTAGGAAGCTAGCGGGAGGTTCCTACGAGCAGTACTTC.

The rearrangement joins TRBV10-3 to TRBJ2-7; TRBD1 matches at 11 bases. The CDR3 is made up of 15 amino acids. From germline, CDR1 is ENHRY and CDR2 SYGVKD. J gave up 3 bases and V 9 bases, and 10 bases lay outside the gene matches. The CDR3 protein is CAINERDRGGYEQYF. The CDR3 DNA sequence: TGTGCCATAAACGAGAGGGACAGGGGGGGCTACGAGCAGTACTTC.